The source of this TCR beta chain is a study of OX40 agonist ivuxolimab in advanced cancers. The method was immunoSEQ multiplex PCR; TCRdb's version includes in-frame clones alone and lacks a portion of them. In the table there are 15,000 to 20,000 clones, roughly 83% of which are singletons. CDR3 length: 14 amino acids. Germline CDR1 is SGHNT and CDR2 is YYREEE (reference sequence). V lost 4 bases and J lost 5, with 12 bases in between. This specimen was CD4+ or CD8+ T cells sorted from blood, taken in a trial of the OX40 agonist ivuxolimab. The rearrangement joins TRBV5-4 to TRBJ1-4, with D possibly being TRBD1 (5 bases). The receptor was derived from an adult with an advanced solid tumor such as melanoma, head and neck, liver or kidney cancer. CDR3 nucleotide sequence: TGTGCCAGCAGCCCGGGGGGGGAGAATGAAAAACTGTTTTTT. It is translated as CASSPGGENEKLFF.